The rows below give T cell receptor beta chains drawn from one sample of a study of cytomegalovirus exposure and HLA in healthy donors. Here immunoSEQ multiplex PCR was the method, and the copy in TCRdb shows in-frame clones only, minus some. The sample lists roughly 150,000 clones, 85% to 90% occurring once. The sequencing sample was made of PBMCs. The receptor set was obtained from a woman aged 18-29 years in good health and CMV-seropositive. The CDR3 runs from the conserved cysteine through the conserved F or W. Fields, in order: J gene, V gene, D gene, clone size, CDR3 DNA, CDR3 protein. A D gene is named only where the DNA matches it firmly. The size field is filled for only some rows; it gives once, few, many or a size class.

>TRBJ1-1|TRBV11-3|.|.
TGTGCCAGCAGCTTAGGGCCGGGGGACACTGAAGCTTTCTTT
CASSLGPGDTEAFF
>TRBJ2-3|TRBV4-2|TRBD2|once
TGTGCCAGCAGCCAAGTTACGGGAGGGCTCACAGATACGCAGTATTTT
CASSQVTGGLTDTQYF
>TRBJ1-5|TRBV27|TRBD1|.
TGTGCCAGCAGTTTCAGGGGGCGCAATCAGCCCCAGCATTTT
CASSFRGRNQPQHF
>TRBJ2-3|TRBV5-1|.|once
TGCGCCAGCAGCTTGGGAGGCTACACAGATACGCAGTATTTT
CASSLGGYTDTQYF
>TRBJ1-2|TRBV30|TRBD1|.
TGTGCCTGGAGTGTACCCGGACAGGGTAACTATGGCTACACCTTC
CAWSVPGQGNYGYTF
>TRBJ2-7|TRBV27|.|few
TGTGCCAGCAGTTCCCTCACTAGTAGCCCCGTTTACGAGCAGTACTTC
CASSSLTSSPVYEQYF
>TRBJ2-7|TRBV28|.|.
TGTGCCAGCAGCCTAGGGGGGGTCTACGAGCAGTACTTC
CASSLGGVYEQYF
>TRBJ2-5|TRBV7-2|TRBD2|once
TGTGCCAGCAGCTTACGAAAACGGGGACTAGCGCAAGAGACCCAGTACTTC
CASSLRKRGLAQETQYF
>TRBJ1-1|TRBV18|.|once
TGTGCCAGCTCACCACCGGCGGGGTTGAACACTGAAGCTTTCTTT
CASSPPAGLNTEAFF
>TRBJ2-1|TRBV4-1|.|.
TGCGCCAGCAGCCAAGATTTAGGAGCGGCCTCCTACAATGAGCAGTTCTTC
CASSQDLGAASYNEQFF
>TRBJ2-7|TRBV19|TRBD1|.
TGTGCCAGTAGTATGGGACAGGGGGCCCATTACGAGCAGTACTTC
CASSMGQGAHYEQYF
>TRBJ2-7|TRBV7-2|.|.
TGTGCCAGCAGCTTACGGCTAGCCTACGAGCAGTACTTC
CASSLRLAYEQYF
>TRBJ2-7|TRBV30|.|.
TGTGCCTGGAGTGTACAGAAATACGAGCAGTACTTC
CAWSVQKYEQYF
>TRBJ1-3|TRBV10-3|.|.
TGTGCCATCAGTGAGTCGGGGCCTGGAAACACCATATATTTT
CAISESGPGNTIYF
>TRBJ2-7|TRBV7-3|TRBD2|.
TGTGCCAGCAGCTCCCTGACTAGCGGGCGCCTCCTCAGCTCCTACGAGCAGTACTTC
CASSSLTSGRLLSSYEQYF
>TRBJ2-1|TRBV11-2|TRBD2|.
TGTGCCAGCAGCCTCTTCTCACTAGCGCGGGACAATGAGCAGTTCTTC
CASSLFSLARDNEQFF
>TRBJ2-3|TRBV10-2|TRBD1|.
TGCGCCAGCGGGACACAGGGGACAGATACGCAGTATTTT
CASGTQGTDTQYF
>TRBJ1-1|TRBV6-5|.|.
TGTGCCAGCAGAAACAGTGAGAGGGACACTGAAGCTTTCTTT
CASRNSERDTEAFF
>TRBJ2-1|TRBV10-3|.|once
TGTGCCATACTAGCTAGCGCCAATGAGCAGTTCTTC
CAILASANEQFF
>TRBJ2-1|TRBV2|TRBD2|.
TGTGCCAGCCATAGCGGGAGATTGGGAAATGAGCAGTTCTTC
CASHSGRLGNEQFF
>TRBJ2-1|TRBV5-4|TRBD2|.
TGTGCCAGCAGCCCGACTAGCGGGAGCTATGAGCAGTTCTTC
CASSPTSGSYEQFF
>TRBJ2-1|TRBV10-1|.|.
TGCGCCAGCAGTGAGTCGCTCAGGGATGAGCAGTTCTTC
CASSESLRDEQFF
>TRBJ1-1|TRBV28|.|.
TGTGCCAGCAGCTTGCCTAACCTTAGTTCTGAAGCTTTCTTT
CASSLPNLSSEAFF
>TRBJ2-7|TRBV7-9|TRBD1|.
TGTGCCAGCAGCCCACAGGGGCCCTCCTACGAGCAGTACTTC
CASSPQGPSYEQYF
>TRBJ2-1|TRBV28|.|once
TGTGCCAGCAGTCCGCCAGGAGCGGCCTACAATGAGCAGTTCTTC
CASSPPGAAYNEQFF
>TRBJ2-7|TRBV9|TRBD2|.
TGTGCCAGCAGCGCGGGACTAGCGGGGACCTACGAGCAGTACTTC
CASSAGLAGTYEQYF
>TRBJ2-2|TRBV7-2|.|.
TGTGCCAGCAGCTTAAATCCGGCAGGGAGGACCGGGGAGCTGTTTTTT
CASSLNPAGRTGELFF
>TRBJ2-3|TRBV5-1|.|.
TGCGCCAGCAGCTTGGTCCCCGGACTCTCTAGCACAGATACGCAGTATTTT
CASSLVPGLSSTDTQYF
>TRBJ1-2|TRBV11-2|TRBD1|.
TGTGCCAGCAGCTTAGGGACAGGGGGCCTAACCTATGGCTACACCTTC
CASSLGTGGLTYGYTF
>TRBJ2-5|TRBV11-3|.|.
TGTGCCAGCAGCTTAGATTCGCGGGAGACCCAGTACTTC
CASSLDSRETQYF
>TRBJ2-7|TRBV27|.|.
TGTGCCAGCAGTTTAACAGGGTTCGAGCAGTACTTC
CASSLTGFEQYF
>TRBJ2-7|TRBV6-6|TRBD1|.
TGTGCCAGCAATCGACAGGGGTACGAGCAGTACTTC
CASNRQGYEQYF
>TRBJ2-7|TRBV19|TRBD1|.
TGTGCCAGTAGTACAAGGACAGGCCCCCTTAAGGAGCAGTACTTC
CASSTRTGPLKEQYF
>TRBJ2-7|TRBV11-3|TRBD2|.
TGTGCCAGCAGCTCCCCCTTCTTGGCGGGAGGGCACCTGTCGTACGAGCAGTACTTC
CASSSPFLAGGHLSYEQYF
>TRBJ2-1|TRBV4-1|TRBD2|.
TGCGCCAGCAGCCAAGTGCTAGCGGGACTTGGGCCCAGGGAGCAGTTCTTC
CASSQVLAGLGPREQFF
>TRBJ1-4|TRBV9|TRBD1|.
TGTGCCAGCAGCGGCCCGACCATTCAACAGGGGGCGCGATGGGATGAAAAACTGTTTTTT
CASSGPTIQQGARWDEKLFF
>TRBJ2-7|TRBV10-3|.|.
TGTGCCATCACCTCGACTAGAGGCTACGAGCAGTACTTC
CAITSTRGYEQYF
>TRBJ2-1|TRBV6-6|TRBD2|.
TGTGCCAGCAGTTACCGACTAGCCGATGAGCAGTTCTTC
CASSYRLADEQFF
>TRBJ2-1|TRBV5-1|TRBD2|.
TGCGCCAGCAGCTTGGGGATGGTAGCGGGAGATGGTGAGCAGTTCTTC
CASSLGMVAGDGEQFF
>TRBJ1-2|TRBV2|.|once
TGTGCCAGCTCGGTGCGGGGCCAAGTTGGCTACACCTTC
CASSVRGQVGYTF
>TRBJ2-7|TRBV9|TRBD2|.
TGTGCCAGCAGCTCCCAGTTCGTAAGCGGGAGGTTGGGTCGCTTAGAGCAGTACTTC
CASSSQFVSGRLGRLEQYF
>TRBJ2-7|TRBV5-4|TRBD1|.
TGTGCCAGCAGCAAACTGGACAGGGCGAGCTACGAGCAGTACTTC
CASSKLDRASYEQYF
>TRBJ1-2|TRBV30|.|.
TGTGCCTGGGCAGAAACAGGGCCCGGCTACACCTTC
CAWAETGPGYTF
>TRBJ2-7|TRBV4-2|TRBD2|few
TGTGCCAGCAGCCGACTAGCGTCCACCTACGAGCAGTACTTC
CASSRLASTYEQYF
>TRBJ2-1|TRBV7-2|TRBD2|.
TGTGCCAGCAACCGACTAGCGGGAGGGGACAATGAGCAGTTCTTC
CASNRLAGGDNEQFF
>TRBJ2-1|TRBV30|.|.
TGTGCCTGGAGTTCGGGGTTCGGGTACAATGAGCAGTTCTTC
CAWSSGFGYNEQFF
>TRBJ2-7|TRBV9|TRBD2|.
TGTGCCAGCAGCGTAGTGGCTAGCGGGAGGGTATTATACGAGCAGTACTTC
CASSVVASGRVLYEQYF
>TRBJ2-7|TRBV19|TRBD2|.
TGTGCCAGTAGTCGGACTAGCGGGAGCTACGAGCAGTACTTC
CASSRTSGSYEQYF
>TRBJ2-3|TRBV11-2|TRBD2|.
TGTGCCAGCAGCGGTAGCGGGGGGCCCACAGATACGCAGTATTTT
CASSGSGGPTDTQYF
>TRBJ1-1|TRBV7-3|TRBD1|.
TGTGCCAGCAGCTTAAACACAGGGGGGGTCACTGAAGCTTTCTTT
CASSLNTGGVTEAFF
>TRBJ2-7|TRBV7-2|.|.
TGTGCCAGCAGCCCGACACAGTACGAGCAGTACTTC
CASSPTQYEQYF